This paragraph covers one T cell receptor (beta chain) sequence. No antigen is known for it. V was shortened by 0 bases and J by 6 bases, with 11 bases between the two germline ends. Germline V gene data show CDR1 as SEHNR and CDR2 as FQNEAQ (reference sequence). This CDR3 is built from 14 residues. The assay was immunoSEQ multiplex PCR, and TCRdb's table has in-frame clones only and misses some. The sample has some 100,000 clones, around 87% seen once. This entry is derived from a study of T cell responses to AZD1222 COVID-19 vaccine. General study results and limits: Females outnumbered males among donors, who were mostly white British; clonal diversity was possibly underestimated. Researchers report vaccine-associated CD4 TCRs spanning spike, with dominance at 160-218 and 743-854. Spike-specific TCR breadth and depth were elevated following two AZD1222 doses.

This chain connects TRBV7-9 to TRBJ1-2; D remains unclear. Sequencing was performed on peripheral blood, taken on day 0 of AZD1222 vaccination. The clonotype comes from an adult in good health. The CDR3 sequence is CASSLALGSDGYTF. CDR3 nucleotides: TGTGCCAGCAGCTTAGCCCTGGGTTCGGATGGCTACACCTTC.